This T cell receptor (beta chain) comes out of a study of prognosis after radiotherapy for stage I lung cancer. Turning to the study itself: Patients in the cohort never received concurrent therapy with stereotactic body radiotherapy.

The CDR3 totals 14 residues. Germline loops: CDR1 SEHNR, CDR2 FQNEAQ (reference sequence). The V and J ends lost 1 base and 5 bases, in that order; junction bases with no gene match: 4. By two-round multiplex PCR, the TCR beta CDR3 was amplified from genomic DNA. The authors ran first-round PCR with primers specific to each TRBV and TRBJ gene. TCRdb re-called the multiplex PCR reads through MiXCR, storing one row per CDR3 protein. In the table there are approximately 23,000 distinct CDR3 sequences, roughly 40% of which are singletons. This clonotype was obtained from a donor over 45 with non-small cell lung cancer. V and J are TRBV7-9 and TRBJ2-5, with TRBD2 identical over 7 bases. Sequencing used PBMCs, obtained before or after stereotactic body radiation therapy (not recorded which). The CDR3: CASSLVGGVETQYF. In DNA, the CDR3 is TGTGCCAGCAGCTTAGTGGGGGGGGTTGAGACCCAGTACTTC.